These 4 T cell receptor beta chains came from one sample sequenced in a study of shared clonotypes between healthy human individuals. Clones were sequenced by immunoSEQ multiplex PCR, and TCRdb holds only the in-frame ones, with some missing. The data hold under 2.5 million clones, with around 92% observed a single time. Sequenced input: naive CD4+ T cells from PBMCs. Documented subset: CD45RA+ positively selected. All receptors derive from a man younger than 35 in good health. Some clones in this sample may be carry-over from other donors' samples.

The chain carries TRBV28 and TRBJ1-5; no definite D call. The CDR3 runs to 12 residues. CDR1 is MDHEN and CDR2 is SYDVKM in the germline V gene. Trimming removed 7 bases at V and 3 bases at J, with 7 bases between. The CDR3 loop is CASKTLNQPQHF. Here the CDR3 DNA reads TGTGCCAGCAAGACCCTCAATCAGCCCCAGCATTTT.

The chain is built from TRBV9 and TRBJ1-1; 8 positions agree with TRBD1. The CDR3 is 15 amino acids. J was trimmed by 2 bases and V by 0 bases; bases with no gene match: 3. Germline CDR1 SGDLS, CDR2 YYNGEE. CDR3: CASSVVTGGNTEAFF. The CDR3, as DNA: TGTGCCAGCAGCGTAGTCACAGGGGGAAACACTGAAGCTTTCTTT.

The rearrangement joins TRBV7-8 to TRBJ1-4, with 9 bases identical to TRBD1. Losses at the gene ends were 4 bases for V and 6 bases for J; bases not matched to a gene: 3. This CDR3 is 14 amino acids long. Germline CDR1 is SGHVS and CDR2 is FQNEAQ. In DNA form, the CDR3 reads TGTGCCAGCAGCTCCGGGACAGGGTATGAAAAACTGTTTTTT. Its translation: CASSSGTGYEKLFF.

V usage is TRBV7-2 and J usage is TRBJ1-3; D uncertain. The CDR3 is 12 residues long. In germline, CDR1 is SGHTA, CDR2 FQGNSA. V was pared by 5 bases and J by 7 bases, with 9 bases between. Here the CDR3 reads CASSVMGNTIYF. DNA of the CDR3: TGTGCCAGCAGCGTTATGGGGAACACCATATATTTT.